The sequence of this T cell receptor beta chain was determined in a study of T cell responses to AZD1222 COVID-19 vaccine. General study points: There were repertoire samples only from the period after the peak T cell response. Reportedly, nearly half of unique spike TCRs recognized epitopes outside B.1.351/B.1.1.7 mutations.

To note about this clone: What it binds is unknown.

The CDR3 is 16 residues long. Germline CDR1 and CDR2: GTSNPN and SVGIG (reference sequence). With V trimmed by 0 bases and J by 9 bases, 12 bases remained unmatched. Repertoires were generated with immunoSEQ multiplex PCR, while TCRdb's copy carries only in-frame clones and drops some. The sample records roughly 170,000 clones, 90% to 95% being singletons. The receptor was isolated from an adult in good health. This chain uses TRBV30 with TRBJ1-2, with TRBD1 matching over 11 bases. Here the sequenced sample was peripheral blood, taken on day 0 of AZD1222 vaccination. The CDR3 sequence: CAWSVGWGQGVRSYTF. CDR3 bases: TGTGCCTGGAGTGTCGGGTGGGGACAGGGGGTGAGGAGCTACACCTTC. The variable domain in full, with the rest retrieved from reference TRBV30 and TRBJ1-2, is SQTIHQWPATLVQPVGSPLSLECTVEGTSNPNLYWYRQAAGRGLQLLFYSVGIGQISSEVPQNLSASRPQDRQFILSSKKLLLSDSGFYLCAWSVGWGQGVRSYTFGSGTRLTVV.